This T cell receptor beta chain was recovered during a study of human T cells and chemical hapten exposure. Whole-study context: Diagnoses of alopecia areata, totalis or universalis occurred in mostly female patients. The study, taken as a whole, reports: The study found expanded TCRs formed significantly more large CDR3 similarity clusters than controls.

This clonotype was seen many times. Its antigen is currently unknown. Documented time point: pre-sensitization, week 0. Treatment in this sample: therapeutic diphenylcyclopropenone sensitization with weekly scalp DPC. TCRdb ran MiXCR on the RACE reads and lists one entry per CDR3 protein. There are about 46,000 distinct CDR3 sequences in the sample; approximately 8.8% occur only once, and 11% to 15% lies in the top ten. Sequences were derived from whole blood, sampled in connection with sensitization to the hapten diphenylcyclopropenone (DPC). This sequence was found in a woman in her forties with alopecia areata. Some clones in this sample may be carry-over from other donors' samples.

Here the CDR3 DNA reads TGCGCCAGCAGCTCCTTTTGGACAGGGTCAACTCCGAACACTGAAGCTTTCTTT. Translating gives CASSSFWTGSTPNTEAFF. The rearrangement links TRBV5-1 to TRBJ1-1; 8 positions agree with TRBD1. The CDR3 sequence is 18 residues long. Trimming at V came to 3 bases and at J to 1 base, leaving 14 bases not matched to a gene. Germline CDR1 and CDR2: SGHRS and YFSETQ.